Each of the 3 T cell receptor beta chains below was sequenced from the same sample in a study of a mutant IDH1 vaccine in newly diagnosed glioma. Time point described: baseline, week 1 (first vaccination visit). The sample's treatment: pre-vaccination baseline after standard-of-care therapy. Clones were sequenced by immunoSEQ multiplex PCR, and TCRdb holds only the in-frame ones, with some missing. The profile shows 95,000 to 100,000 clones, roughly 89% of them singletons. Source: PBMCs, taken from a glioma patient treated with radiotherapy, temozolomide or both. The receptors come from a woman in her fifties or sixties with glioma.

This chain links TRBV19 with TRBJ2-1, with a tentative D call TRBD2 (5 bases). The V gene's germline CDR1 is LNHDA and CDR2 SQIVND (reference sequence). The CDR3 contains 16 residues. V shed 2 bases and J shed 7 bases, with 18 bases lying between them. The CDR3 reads CASSISGASMLNEQFF. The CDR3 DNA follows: TGTGCCAGTAGTATAAGCGGAGCCTCCATGTTAAATGAGCAGTTCTTC.

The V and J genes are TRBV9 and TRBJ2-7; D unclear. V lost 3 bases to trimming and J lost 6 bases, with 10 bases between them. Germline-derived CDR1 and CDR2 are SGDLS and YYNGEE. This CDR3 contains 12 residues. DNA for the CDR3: TGTGCCAGCAGCGCCGCGTTGTCCGAGCAGTACTTC. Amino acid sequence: CASSAALSEQYF.

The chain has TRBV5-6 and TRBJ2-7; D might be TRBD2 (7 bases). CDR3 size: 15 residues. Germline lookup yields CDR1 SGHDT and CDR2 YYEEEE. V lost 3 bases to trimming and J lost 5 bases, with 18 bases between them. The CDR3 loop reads CASSWALGGPDEQYF. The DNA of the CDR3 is TGTGCCAGCAGCTGGGCCTTGGGGGGGCCCGACGAGCAGTACTTC.